This TCR beta chain is from a study of post-analysis software for immune sequencing data. cDNA libraries for TCR beta contained unique molecular identifiers. Using its own MiXCR run on the PCR reads, TCRdb lists one record per CDR3 protein. Among 700,000 to 900,000 distinct CDR3 sequences listed, 46% were seen once. Concerning this clonotype itself: Its antigen is unknown.

CDR1 and CDR2 from the germline V gene are LGHNA and YNFKEQ. This CDR3 region has 15 residues. V lost 3 bases, J lost 5 bases, and 9 bases stayed unmatched. General study points: TRBV5-6, TRBV5-1 and TRBV20-1 belonged to a set of a few TRBV segments that were more frequent in patients than controls.

This receptor was obtained from a girl aged 10 to 17 with multiple sclerosis. The chain uses TRBV4-2 and TRBJ2-7; TRBD2 matches 8 bases. The sample comprised blood. CDR3 sequence: CASSHPQRESNEQYF. The DNA for the CDR3 is TGTGCCAGCAGCCACCCCCAGCGGGAGAGTAACGAGCAGTACTTC.